The following is a T cell receptor beta chain sequence with its context. Its target is not known. The data are from a study of shared clonotypes between healthy human individuals. Background on the study: Donors had three CD4 naive, three CD4 memory, two CD8 naive and one CD8 memory plate apiece.

V was cut by 1 base and J by 9 bases, with 14 bases left in between. CDR3 length equals 14 residues. The germline gives CDR1 MNHNS, CDR2 SASEGT. Study-level results: Compared with clonotypes that all four donors shared, non-shared clonotypes had lower generation probabilities. Naive subsets tended to show greater estimated richness than memory subsets.

The repertoire was sequenced with immunoSEQ multiplex PCR; TCRdb's copy has only in-frame clones and lacks some. The data hold around 2.1 million clones, with approximately 94% observed a single time. Naive CD8 cells, CD45RO-negative and positively selected for CCR7, excluded terminally differentiated effector memory CD45RA+ cells. Study donors comprised healthy, HIV-negative adults devoid of recent acute infection or vaccination. This chain uses TRBV6-1 with TRBJ2-3, with D tentatively TRBD1 or TRBD2 (5 bases each). Source material: naive CD8+ T cells from PBMCs. This clonotype was obtained from a man aged 18 to 29 in good health. Some clones in this sample may be carry-over from other donors' samples. CDR3 in DNA: TGTGCCAGCAGTGAAGTGTTCGGGGACGAGACGCAGTATTTT. Protein: CASSEVFGDETQYF.